A single sample is the source of the 21 T cell receptor beta chains below, sequenced in a study of T cells in localized non-small cell lung cancer. Some clones are missing from TCRdb's copy, which holds only in-frame ones; the method was immunoSEQ multiplex PCR. Among about 33,000 clones listed, 87% were seen once. Sequencing was performed on peripheral blood mononuclear cells, taken before any cancer treatment. The receptors shown here come from a man between 40 and 70 years old with stage III lung adenocarcinoma.

This sequence joins TRBV15 and TRBJ1-4; D might be TRBD1 (5 bases). With 1 base removed from V and 5 bases from J, the gap between germline ends came to 11 bases. This CDR3 has 15 residues. Germline CDR1 is LNHNV and CDR2 is YYDKDF (reference sequence). CDR3 sequence (DNA): TGTGCCACCAGCAGAGGGGGGACGGAAAATGAAAAACTGTTTTTT. This codes for CATSRGGTENEKLFF.

This chain joins TRBV4-3 and TRBJ2-1; 11 bases are shared with TRBD2. The CDR3 contains 20 residues. Germline loops: CDR1 LGHNA, CDR2 YSLEER. V shed 4 bases and J 6 bases; nucleotides not matched to a gene: 20. The CDR3 is CASSRWGSSSGGTYRNEQFF. DNA of the CDR3: TGCGCCAGCAGCCGCTGGGGGTCCTCTAGCGGGGGGACCTACCGCAATGAGCAGTTCTTC.

This chain uses TRBV5-1 with TRBJ2-2; possible D gene TRBD1, 5 bases. There are 13 residues in the CDR3. The germline CDR1 and CDR2 sequences are SGHRS and YFSETQ. Trimming took off 4 bases at V and 3 bases at J, with 7 bases between the two ends. This CDR3 reads CASSKTDTGELFF. CDR3 bases: TGCGCCAGCAGCAAGACAGACACCGGGGAGCTGTTTTTT. Looking up the rest from reference TRBV5-1 and TRBJ2-2 gives the full variable domain: KAGVTQTPRYLIKTRGQQVTLSCSPISGHRSVSWYQQTPGQGLQFLFEYFSETQRNKGNFPGRFSGRQFSNSRSEMNVSTLELGDSALYLCASSKTDTGELFFGEGSRLTVL.

The chain joins TRBV6-5 to TRBJ1-1; possible D gene TRBD1, 5 bases. Germline lookup yields CDR1 MNHEY and CDR2 SVGAGI. CDR3 size: 15 residues. Deletions cut 3 bases from V and 7 bases from J, with 18 bases between. CDR3 in amino acids: CASSYGVGLGHEAFF. DNA for the CDR3: TGTGCCAGCAGTTATGGCGTCGGTCTGGGGCATGAAGCTTTCTTT.

The chain carries TRBV19 and TRBJ2-7, with D perhaps being TRBD1 or TRBD2 (5 bases each). Germline V gene data show CDR1 as LNHDA and CDR2 as SQIVND (reference sequence). CDR3 length: 15 residues. With 2 bases removed from V and 0 bases from J, the gap between germline ends came to 11 bases. CDR3: CASSIRGRASYEQYF. For the CDR3, the DNA is TGTGCCAGTAGTATACGGGGCAGGGCCTCCTACGAGCAGTACTTC.

This clone turned up a few times. The chain recombines TRBV19 with TRBJ1-6; the match to TRBD1 covers 7 bases. Losses at the gene ends were 5 bases for V and 7 bases for J; bases not matched to a gene: 14. CDR3 length: 17 residues. Germline values: CDR1 LNHDA, CDR2 SQIVND (reference sequence). The CDR3 sequence: CASSSRQGGAQNSPLHF. CDR3 coding DNA: TGTGCCAGTAGTTCCAGACAGGGAGGTGCGCAAAATTCACCCCTCCACTTT.

This clone showed up just once. The CDR3 DNA reads as TGTGCCAGCAGCCAAGATCTTCCCCGACTAGGTAGCTTAGAGACCCAGTACTTC. Protein: CASSQDLPRLGSLETQYF. The rearrangement links TRBV4-2 to TRBJ2-5; perhaps TRBD2 as D (6 bases). CDR3 length equals 18 residues. Germline V lookup: CDR1 LGHNA, CDR2 YNFKEQ. Trimming removed 0 bases from V and 4 bases from J, with 21 bases in between.

The chain carries TRBV11-2 and TRBJ2-5; 12 nucleotides line up with TRBD2. With 6 bases clipped from V and 7 bases from J, the junction kept 12 bases outside the gene matches. Germline V gives CDR1 SGHAT, CDR2 FQNNGV. The CDR3 runs 16 residues. The DNA of the CDR3 is TGTGCCAGCAGTTCCTCCCTAGCGGGGGGGCGGGGGACCCAGTACTTC. Translated: CASSSSLAGGRGTQYF.

The chain combines TRBV7-2 with TRBJ1-2; TRBD1 matches at 8 bases. Germline trimming cut 1 base from V and 7 bases from J; bases unmatched to any gene: 8. There are 15 residues in the CDR3. The germline V gene has CDR1 SGHTA and CDR2 FQGNSA. The CDR3: CASSLETGGISGYTF. Written as DNA, the CDR3 is TGTGCCAGCAGCTTAGAAACAGGGGGGATTTCTGGCTACACCTTC.

V gene TRBV7-6 combines with J gene TRBJ2-3, with 7 bases fitting TRBD1. Germline CDR1 is SGHVS and CDR2 is FNYEAQ. V lost 5 bases and J lost 2; bases outside the gene matches: 10. The CDR3 has 16 amino acids. The CDR3 DNA is TGTGCCAGCAGCGACTCGACAGGGCCTTTCACAGATACGCAGTATTTT. Protein product: CASSDSTGPFTDTQYF.

J is TRBJ2-3 and V is TRBV5-6; D not resolved. This CDR3 is 12 amino acids long. V was shortened by 2 bases and J by 0 bases, with 1 base between the two germline ends. CDR1 SGHDT and CDR2 YYEEEE come from the germline V gene. CDR3: CASSLSTDTQYF. CDR3 DNA: TGTGCCAGCAGCTTAAGCACAGATACGCAGTATTTT.

As DNA, the CDR3 is TGTGCCAGCAGTGAAGCGAGAGGTCAGCCCCAGCATTTT. Protein: CASSEARGQPQHF. The chain couples TRBV6-1 to TRBJ1-5; D unresolved. The ends were cut back, 0 bases at V and 6 bases at J, with 6 bases in the middle. Germline CDR1 is MNHNS and CDR2 is SASEGT. The CDR3 sequence is 13 residues long.

This clone was seen a few times. The CDR3 sequence is CASSARDSREKLFF. DNA of the CDR3: TGTGCCAGCAGCGCCCGGGACAGTAGGGAAAAACTGTTTTTT. The chain couples TRBV11-2 to TRBJ1-4; 7 bases are a match to TRBD1. The CDR3 has 14 residues. V gave up 5 bases and J gave up 8 bases; unmatched junction bases: 8. Germline V lookup: CDR1 SGHAT, CDR2 FQNNGV. The variable domain in full, with the rest retrieved from reference TRBV11-2 and TRBJ1-4, is EAGVAQSPRYKIIEKRQSVAFWCNPISGHATLYWYQQILGQGPKLLIQFQNNGVVDDSQLPKDRFSAERLKGVDSTLKIQPAKLEDSAVYLCASSARDSREKLFFGSGTQLSVL.

The gene calls are TRBV21-1 and TRBJ1-1. TRBV21-1 has pseudogene status. The CDR3 has 13 amino acids. Here the CDR3 DNA reads TGTGCCAGCAATTCCAAGGGCCGCACTGAAGCTTTCTTT. Its translation: CASNSKGRTEAFF.

In this sample, this clone turned up once. The chain carries TRBV18 and TRBJ2-3; 11 bases agree with TRBD1. This CDR3 spans 17 amino acids. The germline V gene has CDR1 KGHSH and CDR2 LQKENI. The V segment lost 4 bases and the J segment 2 bases; nucleotides outside the gene matches: 8. The CDR3 region has the DNA TGTGCCAGCTCACGGGCCGGACAGGGGGCGCTCACAGATACGCAGTATTTT. Translating it yields CASSRAGQGALTDTQYF.

The chain has TRBV6-5 and TRBJ1-2; a possible D gene is TRBD1 (6 bases). The CDR3 has 13 amino acids. V dropped 4 bases and J dropped 7 bases, with 13 bases sitting between them. Germline V gene sequence: CDR1 MNHEY, CDR2 SVGAGI. CDR3 in amino acids: CASSLSGVSGYTF. In DNA form, the CDR3 reads TGTGCCAGCAGTTTGTCAGGGGTGTCTGGCTACACCTTC.

This chain links TRBV29-1 with TRBJ1-4, with unresolved D. The CDR3 is made up of 12 amino acids. The V gene's germline CDR1 is SQVTM and CDR2 ANQGSEA. Trimming pared 4 bases from V and 8 bases from J, leaving 11 bases between. Written as DNA, the CDR3 is TGCAGCGTTGCCCTTATCGGGGAAAAACTGTTTTTT. Translation: CSVALIGEKLFF.

CDR3 coding DNA: TGCGCCAGCAGCCACCGAGGGGGGCTCTACAATGAGCAGTTCTTC. This codes for CASSHRGGLYNEQFF. V and J are TRBV4-3 and TRBJ2-1; either TRBD1 or TRBD2 may fit D (6 bases each). V was clipped by 3 bases and J by 3 bases, with 12 bases between them. Germline-derived CDR1 and CDR2 are LGHNA and YSLEER. The CDR3 is 15 residues long.

The rearrangement joins TRBV7-2 to TRBJ2-5; 10 nucleotides match TRBD2. The CDR3 contains 16 residues. Trimming took 1 base from V and 5 from J; bases not matched to a gene: 7. The germline gives CDR1 SGHTA, CDR2 FQGNSA. CDR3 in DNA: TGTGCCAGCAGCTTAGTGAGCGGGGGGGCCGGTGAGACCCAGTACTTC. Translated: CASSLVSGGAGETQYF.

The V call is TRBV7-9, the J call TRBJ1-4, with D perhaps matching TRBD1 (5 bases). V lost 4 bases to trimming and J lost 2 bases, with 14 bases between them. Germline loops: CDR1 SEHNR, CDR2 FQNEAQ (reference sequence). This CDR3 is built from 16 residues. CDR3 residues: CASSSSDEGTNEKLFF. The CDR3 DNA sequence: TGTGCCAGCAGCTCGTCAGACGAGGGGACTAATGAAAAACTGTTTTTT.

This clone was observed a single time. The genes are TRBV11-2 and TRBJ1-2, with unresolved D. The length of the CDR3 is 14 residues. V dropped 1 base and J dropped 5 bases, with 11 bases sitting between them. Germline V gene lookup returns CDR1 SGHAT and CDR2 FQNNGV. CDR3 residues: CASSLVPGLYGYTF. Written as DNA, the CDR3 is TGTGCCAGCAGCTTAGTACCAGGACTATATGGCTACACCTTC.